A selection of T cell receptor beta chains follows, all from one sample in a study of blood T cell dynamics during melanoma immunotherapy. Some clones are missing from TCRdb's copy, which holds only in-frame ones; the method was immunoSEQ multiplex PCR. The sample yields 8,500 to 11,000 clones, around nine tenths seen once. This specimen was blood, taken from a patient treated with checkpoint blockade. The source of these receptors is a human donor with melanoma. CDR3s include the opening cysteine and the closing phenylalanine or tryptophan. The D gene is left open where the match is weak. Only part of the rows carry a size: once, few, many, or a class if the clone is expanded.

J gene: TRBJ1-4
V gene: TRBV19
D gene: -
clone size: -
CDR3 DNA: TGTGCCAGTAGTGCAGGACTCTTCCTGGCAGATGAAAAACTGTTTTTT
CDR3 protein: CASSAGLFLADEKLFF

J gene: TRBJ2-7
V gene: TRBV6-6
D gene: -
clone size: -
CDR3 DNA: TGTGCCAGCAAAGCCGGTATGAGACTAGGATACGAGCAGTACTTC
CDR3 protein: CASKAGMRLGYEQYF

J gene: TRBJ1-2
V gene: TRBV2
D gene: -
clone size: -
CDR3 DNA: TGTGCCAGCAGTGGGGCCTTGAGCGGCTATGGCTACACCTTC
CDR3 protein: CASSGALSGYGYTF

J gene: TRBJ2-7
V gene: TRBV19
D gene: -
clone size: -
CDR3 DNA: TGTGCCAGTAGTTTTGGGACACAATCCTACGAGCAGTACTTC
CDR3 protein: CASSFGTQSYEQYF

J gene: TRBJ1-1
V gene: TRBV6-1
D gene: -
clone size: -
CDR3 DNA: TGTGCCAGTACCCTCAGGGGTCGGACTGAAGCTTTCTTT
CDR3 protein: CASTLRGRTEAFF

J gene: TRBJ1-2
V gene: TRBV10-2
D gene: -
clone size: -
CDR3 DNA: TGCGCCAGCAGTGAGTCAAGATCTTATGGCTACACCTTC
CDR3 protein: CASSESRSYGYTF

J gene: TRBJ2-2
V gene: TRBV10-1
D gene: -
clone size: -
CDR3 DNA: TGCGCCAGCAGTGCCTACTACACCGGGGAGCTGTTTTTT
CDR3 protein: CASSAYYTGELFF

J gene: TRBJ2-3
V gene: TRBV30
D gene: TRBD1
clone size: -
CDR3 DNA: TGTGCCTGGACCAGGGGGCGAACAGATACGCAGTATTTT
CDR3 protein: CAWTRGRTDTQYF

J gene: TRBJ2-7
V gene: TRBV28
D gene: TRBD2
clone size: -
CDR3 DNA: TGTGCCAGCAGCCAGCACCCCTCTGGACTAGCGGGACGCGAGCAGTACTTC
CDR3 protein: CASSQHPSGLAGREQYF

J gene: TRBJ1-2
V gene: TRBV7-9
D gene: TRBD1
clone size: -
CDR3 DNA: TGTGCCAGCAGCGGGGGGACAGCTAACTATGGCTACACCTTC
CDR3 protein: CASSGGTANYGYTF

J gene: TRBJ2-1
V gene: TRBV29-1
D gene: TRBD2
clone size: -
CDR3 DNA: TGCAGCGGGGGCGGCCCTCTGGGACTAGCGGGATCGCTCGTCAATGAGCAGTTCTTC
CDR3 protein: CSGGGPLGLAGSLVNEQFF

J gene: TRBJ1-6
V gene: TRBV7-9
D gene: -
clone size: -
CDR3 DNA: TGTGCCAGCAGCGCGGGCAATTCACCCCTCCACTTT
CDR3 protein: CASSAGNSPLHF

J gene: TRBJ1-2
V gene: TRBV6-5
D gene: -
clone size: -
CDR3 DNA: TGTGCCAGCACCCCAGGGGTAGGGGAGATTGATGGCTACACCTTC
CDR3 protein: CASTPGVGEIDGYTF

J gene: TRBJ2-1
V gene: TRBV7-2
D gene: -
clone size: -
CDR3 DNA: TGTGCCAGCAGCCCCCGAGCCCCCATCAATGAGCAGTTCTTC
CDR3 protein: CASSPRAPINEQFF

J gene: TRBJ2-1
V gene: TRBV6-1
D gene: -
clone size: -
CDR3 DNA: TGTGCCAGCAGAAGGGCCTACTCCTACAATGAGCAGTTCTTC
CDR3 protein: CASRRAYSYNEQFF

J gene: TRBJ2-1
V gene: TRBV25-1
D gene: TRBD2
clone size: -
CDR3 DNA: TGTGCCAGCAGTGAATTTGGACTAGCGATTGAGCAGTTCTTC
CDR3 protein: CASSEFGLAIEQFF

J gene: TRBJ2-7
V gene: TRBV9
D gene: -
clone size: -
CDR3 DNA: TGTGCCAGCAGCGGCCTAGTTGAACAGCGAAGCGAGCAGTACTTC
CDR3 protein: CASSGLVEQRSEQYF

J gene: TRBJ1-2
V gene: TRBV7-2
D gene: -
clone size: -
CDR3 DNA: TGTGCCAGCAGCCCATTCGCACCAACGGCTGAATGGACAGTCGCGGGCTACACCTTC
CDR3 protein: CASSPFAPTAEWTVAGYTF

J gene: TRBJ1-5
V gene: TRBV19
D gene: -
clone size: few
CDR3 DNA: TGTGCCAGTAGTATGGGTACGCAGTCTCAGCCCCAGCATTTT
CDR3 protein: CASSMGTQSQPQHF

J gene: TRBJ1-4
V gene: TRBV4-3
D gene: -
clone size: -
CDR3 DNA: TGCGCCAGCAGCCCCCTCCTAAATGAAAAACTGTTTTTT
CDR3 protein: CASSPLLNEKLFF

J gene: TRBJ2-2
V gene: TRBV18
D gene: -
clone size: -
CDR3 DNA: TGTGCCAGCTCACCCTCCCTCGGGACTCAACTCGGGGAGCTGTTTTTT
CDR3 protein: CASSPSLGTQLGELFF

J gene: TRBJ2-4
V gene: TRBV14
D gene: TRBD1
clone size: -
CDR3 DNA: TGTGCCAGCAGCCAAGGCCACGCCGGGACAGGCGGGTACATTCAGTACTTC
CDR3 protein: CASSQGHAGTGGYIQYF

J gene: TRBJ2-1
V gene: TRBV19
D gene: TRBD1
clone size: -
CDR3 DNA: TGTGCCAGTAGTGTCAGGGACAGATTCTACAATGAGCAGTTCTTC
CDR3 protein: CASSVRDRFYNEQFF

J gene: TRBJ2-3
V gene: TRBV2
D gene: TRBD1
clone size: -
CDR3 DNA: TGTGCCAGCACCCTTGACAGGGTGGGCGCAGATACGCAGTATTTT
CDR3 protein: CASTLDRVGADTQYF

J gene: TRBJ1-2
V gene: TRBV19
D gene: -
clone size: -
CDR3 DNA: TGTGCCAGTTCAGGGGCCGCTAACTATGGCTACACCTTC
CDR3 protein: CASSGAANYGYTF

J gene: TRBJ2-1
V gene: TRBV5-1
D gene: TRBD2
clone size: -
CDR3 DNA: TGCGCCAGCAGCATTAGCGGGGGGACTTACAATGAGCAGTTCTTC
CDR3 protein: CASSISGGTYNEQFF

J gene: TRBJ2-1
V gene: TRBV19
D gene: -
clone size: once
CDR3 DNA: TGTGCCAGTAGTAGGGGGTCGTACAATGAGCAGTTCTTC
CDR3 protein: CASSRGSYNEQFF

J gene: TRBJ1-3
V gene: TRBV18
D gene: -
clone size: -
CDR3 DNA: TGTGCCAGCTCACCCCCCTTCCAGGGGTACTCTGGAAACACCATATATTTT
CDR3 protein: CASSPPFQGYSGNTIYF

J gene: TRBJ2-6
V gene: TRBV30
D gene: TRBD2
clone size: -
CDR3 DNA: TGTGCCTGGAGTCGGACTAGCGGGAGTGCTGGGGCCAACGTCCTGACTTTC
CDR3 protein: CAWSRTSGSAGANVLTF

J gene: TRBJ2-1
V gene: TRBV19
D gene: -
clone size: -
CDR3 DNA: TGTGCCAGTAGTAATTTCCCCATCAGGGATGAGCAGTTCTTC
CDR3 protein: CASSNFPIRDEQFF

J gene: TRBJ2-5
V gene: TRBV18
D gene: TRBD1
clone size: -
CDR3 DNA: TGTGCCAGCTCACCCGGCCAGGGGGCGCGGGAGACCCAGTACTTC
CDR3 protein: CASSPGQGARETQYF

J gene: TRBJ2-1
V gene: TRBV19
D gene: -
clone size: once
CDR3 DNA: TGTGCCAGTAGTGCAATCCTGGCGGGGTACAATGAGCAGTTCTTC
CDR3 protein: CASSAILAGYNEQFF

J gene: TRBJ2-5
V gene: TRBV6-5
D gene: -
clone size: once
CDR3 DNA: TGTGCCAGCAGACTGACAGAGGCTCACCAAGAGACCCAGTACTTC
CDR3 protein: CASRLTEAHQETQYF

J gene: TRBJ2-1
V gene: TRBV19
D gene: TRBD2
clone size: -
CDR3 DNA: TGTGCCAGTAAGCGGGAGGTCTCCTACAATGAGCAGTTCTTC
CDR3 protein: CASKREVSYNEQFF

J gene: TRBJ2-1
V gene: TRBV19
D gene: -
clone size: -
CDR3 DNA: TGTGCCAGTAGTTGGGGGGAGTACAATGAGCAGTTCTTC
CDR3 protein: CASSWGEYNEQFF

J gene: TRBJ1-5
V gene: TRBV7-9
D gene: TRBD1
clone size: -
CDR3 DNA: TGTGCCAGCAGCCGACAGGGGGCGAAACAGCCCCAGCATTTT
CDR3 protein: CASSRQGAKQPQHF

J gene: TRBJ2-3
V gene: TRBV27
D gene: -
clone size: -
CDR3 DNA: TGTGCCAGCAGTCTACAAGGGCGCACAGATACGCAGTATTTT
CDR3 protein: CASSLQGRTDTQYF

J gene: TRBJ2-1
V gene: TRBV19
D gene: TRBD1
clone size: -
CDR3 DNA: TGTGCCAGTAGTCCACGGACAGGGCCTTCCTACAATGAGCAGTTCTTC
CDR3 protein: CASSPRTGPSYNEQFF

J gene: TRBJ1-5
V gene: TRBV18
D gene: TRBD1
clone size: -
CDR3 DNA: TGTGCCAGCTCATTTCAGGGACAGGACTATCAGCCCCAGCATTTT
CDR3 protein: CASSFQGQDYQPQHF

J gene: TRBJ1-5
V gene: TRBV19
D gene: -
clone size: -
CDR3 DNA: TGTGCCAGTAGTATAGATCAGTGGCAGGGAGCAGCTCAGCCTCAGCATTTT
CDR3 protein: CASSIDQWQGAAQPQHF

J gene: TRBJ2-5
V gene: TRBV2
D gene: TRBD1
clone size: once
CDR3 DNA: TGTGCCAGCTCAGATCCGGACAGGCCTGGAGAGACCCAGTACTTC
CDR3 protein: CASSDPDRPGETQYF

J gene: TRBJ2-6
V gene: TRBV7-6
D gene: -
clone size: once
CDR3 DNA: TGTGCCAGCAGCTTTTCAGGGGCGCCTGGGGCCAACGTCCTGACTTTC
CDR3 protein: CASSFSGAPGANVLTF

J gene: TRBJ1-5
V gene: TRBV11-2
D gene: -
clone size: -
CDR3 DNA: TGTGCCAGCAGCTTAGATTTGAGAGCAAATCAGCCCCAGCATTTT
CDR3 protein: CASSLDLRANQPQHF

J gene: TRBJ1-3
V gene: TRBV19
D gene: -
clone size: -
CDR3 DNA: TGTGCCAGTAGTAAGGTTCTGAGGGGCGCGGGAAACACCATATATTTT
CDR3 protein: CASSKVLRGAGNTIYF

J gene: TRBJ2-2
V gene: TRBV11-3
D gene: -
clone size: -
CDR3 DNA: TGTGCCAGCAGTCAGTGGGGCTCAGGGGAATACACCGGGGAGCTGTTTTTT
CDR3 protein: CASSQWGSGEYTGELFF

J gene: TRBJ2-3
V gene: TRBV5-4
D gene: -
clone size: -
CDR3 DNA: TGTGCCAGCAGCTTGGTGGGCAACACAGATACGCAGTATTTT
CDR3 protein: CASSLVGNTDTQYF

J gene: TRBJ2-7
V gene: TRBV28
D gene: TRBD2
clone size: -
CDR3 DNA: TGTGCCAGCCAACCAGGGACTAGCGGAGACTACGAGCAGTACTTC
CDR3 protein: CASQPGTSGDYEQYF

J gene: TRBJ2-3
V gene: TRBV4-3
D gene: -
clone size: once
CDR3 DNA: TGCGCCAGCAGCCAAGGGGAGCTCACAGATACGCAGTATTTT
CDR3 protein: CASSQGELTDTQYF

J gene: TRBJ2-1
V gene: TRBV30
D gene: TRBD2
clone size: -
CDR3 DNA: TGTGCCTGGAGGCTGCGGGCAAGCGGGATCAATGAGCAGTTCTTC
CDR3 protein: CAWRLRASGINEQFF

J gene: TRBJ2-5
V gene: TRBV28
D gene: -
clone size: -
CDR3 DNA: TGTGCCAGCCGGCCCCGTGGCATCGAGACCCAGTACTTC
CDR3 protein: CASRPRGIETQYF

J gene: TRBJ1-1
V gene: TRBV5-1
D gene: -
clone size: -
CDR3 DNA: TGCGCCAGCAGATATAACACAGGGTTGGGCACTGAAGCTTTCTTT
CDR3 protein: CASRYNTGLGTEAFF

J gene: TRBJ2-3
V gene: TRBV14
D gene: -
clone size: -
CDR3 DNA: TGTGCCGGCAGCCAAGTCTGGGTAGATACGCAGTATTTT
CDR3 protein: CAGSQVWVDTQYF

J gene: TRBJ1-5
V gene: TRBV5-1
D gene: -
clone size: -
CDR3 DNA: TGCGCCAGCAGCTTGGGTCAGAGCAATCAGCCCCAGCATTTT
CDR3 protein: CASSLGQSNQPQHF

J gene: TRBJ2-3
V gene: TRBV5-1
D gene: TRBD2
clone size: -
CDR3 DNA: TGCGCCAGCAGCCCGACTAGCGGCACAGATACGCAGTATTTT
CDR3 protein: CASSPTSGTDTQYF

J gene: TRBJ1-5
V gene: TRBV19
D gene: -
clone size: -
CDR3 DNA: TGTGCCAGTAGTACCGACAGGCATAGCAATCAGCCCCAGCATTTT
CDR3 protein: CASSTDRHSNQPQHF